One sample yielded the 9 T cell receptor beta chains listed below, sequenced in a study of blood T cells in healthy people across ages. The authors ran a second PCR of about 7 to 11 cycles using a sample-barcoded 5' primer and a J-beta primer mix. TCRdb used MiXCR to reprocess the 5' RACE reads, holding one entry per CDR3 protein. Of more than 800,000 distinct CDR3 sequences listed, more than 40% are singletons. Sequencing was carried out using blood. The receptors derive from a woman in her sixties or seventies in good health.

DNA of the CDR3: TGTGCCAGCAGGGGACAGGAGTACACAGATACGCAGTATTTT. Amino acids: CASRGQEYTDTQYF. The V gene is TRBV7-9, the J gene TRBJ2-3; TRBD1 matches at 8 bases. V gave up 6 bases and J gave up 2 bases; unmatched junction bases: 4. Per germline, CDR1 SEHNR and CDR2 FQNEAQ (reference sequence). The CDR3 runs to 14 residues. Complete variable domain (other parts from reference TRBV7-9 and TRBJ2-3): DTGVSQNPRHKITKRGQNVTFRCDPISEHNRLYWYRQTLGQGPEFLTYFQNEAQLEKSRLLSDRFSAERPKGSFSTLEIQRTEQGDSAMYLCASRGQEYTDTQYFGPGTRLTVL.

This clonotype was detected only a few times. The CDR3 reads CASSFTAGEETQYF. The CDR3 DNA reads TGTGCCAGCAGTTTCACAGCGGGTGAAGAGACCCAGTACTTC. The chain is built from TRBV12-3 or TRBV12-4 and TRBJ2-5; D possibly corresponds to TRBD2 (6 bases). Trimming took off 3 bases at V and 3 bases at J, with 11 bases between the two ends. The CDR3 loop spans 14 amino acids.

This CDR3 is CSATRLVNNEQFF. DNA for the CDR3: TGCAGTGCTACTAGGCTAGTAAACAATGAGCAGTTCTTC. The V call is TRBV20-1, the J call TRBJ2-1; D is ambiguous. The CDR3 length is 13 residues. The germline V gene encodes CDR1 DFQATT and CDR2 SNEGSKA (reference sequence). Trimming pared 4 bases from V and 5 bases from J, leaving 12 bases between.

V and J are TRBV10-3 and TRBJ2-6; D call uncertain. CDR3 size: 16 residues. Germline V lookup: CDR1 ENHRY, CDR2 SYGVKD. The ends were cut back, 4 bases at V and 0 bases at J, with 10 bases in the middle. Here the CDR3 DNA reads TGTGCCATCAGTGGTATCAATAGCTCTGGGGCCAACGTCCTGACTTTC. It is translated as CAISGINSSGANVLTF.

This clonotype was detected ten times or more. This chain links TRBV28 with TRBJ2-7; TRBD2 aligns across 12 bases. Germline trimming cut 4 bases from V and 2 bases from J; bases unmatched to any gene: 18. This CDR3 is built from 20 residues. CDR1 and CDR2 from the germline V gene are MDHEN and SYDVKM. The CDR3 loop is CASSSTETSGREAVTYEQYF. In DNA, the CDR3 is TGTGCCAGCAGTTCCACAGAGACTAGCGGGAGAGAGGCCGTCACCTACGAGCAGTACTTC.

This clonotype was observed a handful of times. The chain is built from TRBV20-1 and TRBJ2-4; D assignment may be TRBD1 or TRBD2 (5 bases each). From germline, CDR1 is DFQATT and CDR2 SNEGSKA (reference sequence). This CDR3 spans 14 amino acids. V was shortened by 2 bases and J by 0 bases, with 8 bases between the two germline ends. CDR3 sequence (DNA): TGCAGTGCTAGACAGGGAGCAGCCAAAAACATTCAGTACTTC. This encodes CSARQGAAKNIQYF.

This sequence joins TRBV29-1 and TRBJ1-2; 8 bases map to TRBD1. CDR1 and CDR2 (germline): SQVTM, ANQGSEA. V trimming: 7 bases; J trimming: 7 bases; junction bases outside the gene matches: 8. The CDR3 has 12 amino acids. CDR3 loop: CSAEQGAGGYTF. CDR3 DNA: TGCAGCGCTGAGCAGGGGGCGGGTGGCTACACCTTC.

In its sample, this clonotype was seen many times. The genes are TRBV9 and TRBJ1-5; perhaps TRBD1 as D (5 bases). The V gene's germline CDR1 is SGDLS and CDR2 YYNGEE. This CDR3 comprises 15 residues. Trimming removed 4 bases from V and 0 bases from J, with 11 bases in between. The CDR3 DNA is TGTGCCAGCAGCCTTGGGACGGGTAGCAATCAGCCCCAGCATTTT. Encoded protein: CASSLGTGSNQPQHF.

This clonotype was counted only a few times. This chain links TRBV7-2 with TRBJ2-7; D not resolved. This CDR3 region has 13 residues. Trimming stripped 0 bases from V and 3 bases from J, with 6 bases between. Germline V lookup: CDR1 SGHTA, CDR2 FQGNSA. The CDR3 nucleotides are TGTGCCAGCAGCTTAGCAAAAGGCTACGAGCAGTACTTC. Protein: CASSLAKGYEQYF.